Shown below are 3 T cell receptor beta chains from a single sample sequenced in a study of beta chain features in type 1 diabetes (dated by TCRdb to 2017 to 2018). Library preparation used the immunoSEQ multiplex PCR assay. The entire isolated RNA was reverse transcribed using the High Capacity cDNA Reverse Transcription Kit, and thus expressed TCRB transcripts were sequenced. What TCRdb holds here is the immuneACCESS table cut down to in-frame rearrangements. Part of the clones is not present; checked against another copy, under half of the missing clones reflect an unresolved V gene, and the others are unexplained. Present in this sample are about half a million clones, approximately 10% of which were seen just once. Roughly 0.046% of the sample comes from the top ten. The specimen sequenced was naive CD4+ T cells from blood. According to the study, the label for this sample's cell subset or site signals: true naive CD4+ T cells. Every receptor here comes from a woman under 30 in good health.

The gene calls are TRBV7-9 and TRBJ1-3; D is unresolved. V was shortened by 8 bases and J by 1 base, with 12 bases between the two germline ends. The CDR3 has 14 amino acids. Per the germline V gene, CDR1 is SEHNR and CDR2 is FQNEAQ (reference sequence). The CDR3 spells CASGPARSGNTIYF. The CDR3 nucleotides read TGTGCCAGCGGGCCCGCTAGGTCTGGAAACACCATATATTTT.

The rearrangement joins TRBV2 to TRBJ1-1; 7 nucleotides match TRBD1. J gave up 3 bases and V 7 bases, and 8 bases lay outside the gene matches. CDR3 size: 14 residues. Germline V gene sequence: CDR1 SNHLY, CDR2 FYNNEI. The CDR3 loop reads CASKSTGQDTEAFF. The CDR3 DNA follows: TGTGCCAGCAAGTCGACAGGGCAGGACACTGAAGCTTTCTTT.

The chain employs TRBV29-1 and TRBJ1-2, with D perhaps matching TRBD1 (5 bases). CDR1 and CDR2 (germline): SQVTM, ANQGSEA. Between the trimmed V and J ends, which lost 4 bases and 7 bases, there was a span of 25 bases. The CDR3 is made up of 16 amino acids. The CDR3 sequence: CSVGHTTRGTSGGYTF. CDR3 nucleotides: TGCAGCGTTGGGCATACAACAAGGGGTACGTCGGGTGGCTACACCTTC.